This T cell receptor (beta chain) was captured in a study of cytomegalovirus exposure and HLA in healthy donors. Study context: When over 300 donors were genotyped, about 80% of them were found to fall in the Caucasian-associated ancestry cluster. General study results and limits: The authors later found most CMV-associated TCR beta chains appeared HLA-restricted. In an earlier analysis, most TCR beta V segments were productive about 87% or about 30% of the time.

This CDR3 is built from 16 residues. Losses at the gene ends were 0 bases for V and 10 bases for J; bases not matched to a gene: 13. The germline CDR1 and CDR2 sequences are SGHAT and FQNNGV. In regard to this clone: Its antigen is unknown.

The primer mix had 60 Vbeta and 13 Jbeta primers. TCRdb keeps only in-frame clones here, not all; method: immunoSEQ multiplex PCR. The sample shows 100,000 to 150,000 clones, roughly 82% of them seen only once. The gene calls are TRBV11-2 and TRBJ2-7, with 9 nucleotides matching TRBD2. Sequenced: PBMCs. The clonotype was recovered from a boy aged 5-17 years in good health and CMV-seronegative. CDR3 DNA sequence: TGTGCCAGCAGCTTAGATCTTAGGGCGGGAGGGAGGCAACAGTACTTC. The encoded protein is CASSLDLRAGGRQQYF.